The table lists the clone carrying this T cell receptor beta chain with a few counts. Those enrolled in Seattle joined during active infection and were followed longitudinally afterward. The data originate from a study of blood T cell repertoires in COVID-19. Study-wide background: Collection of acute and convalescent COVID-19 samples took place in the United States, Italy and Spain. T cells, B-cell-depleted T cells, or PBMCs supplied cDNA or gDNA.

Methods used by the authors: How many nucleated cells were present was estimated from reference gene primer amplification. Data came from immunoSEQ multiplex PCR; TCRdb stores just in-frame clones and leaves some out. V and J calls and clone size are copied from that table; D and trimming were computed from the DNA. The profile shows some 200,000 clones, about 86% of them singletons. In germline, CDR1 is SGHRS, CDR2 YFSETQ. The CDR3 spans 16 residues. Trimming removed 0 bases from V and 5 bases from J, with 17 bases in between. The sequence was obtained from a woman between 70 and 85 years old with COVID-19, enrolled during active disease. Sequences were obtained from peripheral blood. V is TRBV5-1 and J is TRBJ2-5; D remains ambiguous. CDR3 coding DNA: TGCGCCAGCAGCTTGGATAAAGGCCCAGGCTGGGAGACCCAGTACTTC. This gives the protein CASSLDKGPGWETQYF.